Listed here are 8 T cell receptor beta chains from one sample, sequenced in a study of blood T cells in healthy people across ages. Then a second PCR, running about 7 to 11 cycles, was carried out with a sample-barcoded 5' primer and a J-beta primer mix. Each CDR3 protein is one row after TCRdb ran MiXCR on the 5' RACE reads. The profile shows some 800,000 distinct CDR3 sequences, more than 40% of them singletons. The specimen was blood. The source is a man aged 55 to 70 in good health.

The genes are TRBV12-3 or TRBV12-4 and TRBJ1-2; D is unclear. The germline V and J ends were trimmed by 5 bases and 4 bases, with 14 bases remaining between them. There are 14 residues in the CDR3. The CDR3 loop is CASSPCGRLYGYTF. The DNA of the CDR3 is TGTGCCAGCAGTCCCTGTGGGCGACTCTATGGCTACACCTTC.

This chain uses TRBV30 with TRBJ2-7; TRBD1 matches at 7 bases. Germline CDR1 reads GTSNPN; CDR2 reads SVGIG (reference sequence). V dropped 0 bases and J dropped 5; count of bases not matched to a gene: 4. This CDR3 comprises 13 residues. The CDR3 nucleotides are TGTGCCTGGAGTGTCATAGGGGGCAACGAGCAGTACTTC. It yields the protein CAWSVIGGNEQYF.

The chain employs TRBV6-5 and TRBJ1-1; a possible D gene is TRBD1 (5 bases). In germline, CDR1 is MNHEY, CDR2 SVGAGI. The CDR3 totals 14 residues. Trimming left V 7 bases short and J 3 bases short, with 15 bases between. The CDR3 nucleotides are TGTGCCAGCAACCCAGGGTGGGGCGACACTGAAGCTTTCTTT. As protein: CASNPGWGDTEAFF.

The chain couples TRBV11-2 to TRBJ1-4; D is undetermined. Germline-derived CDR1 and CDR2 are SGHAT and FQNNGV. The CDR3 covers 15 residues. V lost 1 base and J 5 bases, leaving 11 bases between the germline ends. CDR3 bases: TGTGCCAGCAGCTTAGGTCGCCAGTCGAATGAAAAACTGTTTTTT. Protein: CASSLGRQSNEKLFF.

This clonotype was picked up a small number of times. CDR3 sequence (DNA): TGTGCCAGCAGACTGGACGGTGTCTACGAGCAGTACTTC. Translation: CASRLDGVYEQYF. V usage is TRBV6-1 and J usage is TRBJ2-7; D unresolved. Trimming left V 6 bases short and J 3 bases short, with 12 bases between. CDR3 length: 13 amino acids. Germline CDR1 reads MNHNS; CDR2 reads SASEGT.

Comments on this clonotype: This could be a read error, since a much larger clone is one nucleotide away. The rearrangement joins TRBV6-2 or TRBV6-3 to TRBJ2-7; D possibly uses TRBD1 or TRBD2 (5 bases each). Between the trimmed V and J ends, which lost 6 bases and 7 bases, there was a span of 19 bases. The length of the CDR3 is 14 residues. Germline V gives CDR1 MNHEY, CDR2 SVGEGT. This CDR3 reads CASSHRDGAFEQYF. The CDR3 DNA sequence: TGTGCCAGCAGCCACCGGGACGGGGCCTTTGAGCAGTACTTC.

This chain links TRBV20-1 with TRBJ2-3; 7 positions match TRBD1. CDR1 DFQATT and CDR2 SNEGSKA come from the germline V gene (reference sequence). This CDR3 is 15 amino acids long. With V trimmed by 0 bases and J by 2 bases, 5 bases remained unmatched. CDR3 DNA sequence: TGCAGTGCTAGAGAGGTGGGACAGCCCACAGATACGCAGTATTTT. As protein: CSAREVGQPTDTQYF.

The genes are TRBV6-6 and TRBJ1-4; D might be TRBD1 (6 bases). CDR1 and CDR2 from the germline V gene are MNHNY and SVGAGI (reference sequence). This CDR3 is 15 amino acids long. The V end lost 6 bases, the J end lost 3 bases, and 14 bases lay between the germline ends. This CDR3 is CASRGTGTSNEKLFF. DNA of the CDR3: TGTGCCAGCAGGGGGACCGGGACATCTAATGAAAAACTGTTTTTT.